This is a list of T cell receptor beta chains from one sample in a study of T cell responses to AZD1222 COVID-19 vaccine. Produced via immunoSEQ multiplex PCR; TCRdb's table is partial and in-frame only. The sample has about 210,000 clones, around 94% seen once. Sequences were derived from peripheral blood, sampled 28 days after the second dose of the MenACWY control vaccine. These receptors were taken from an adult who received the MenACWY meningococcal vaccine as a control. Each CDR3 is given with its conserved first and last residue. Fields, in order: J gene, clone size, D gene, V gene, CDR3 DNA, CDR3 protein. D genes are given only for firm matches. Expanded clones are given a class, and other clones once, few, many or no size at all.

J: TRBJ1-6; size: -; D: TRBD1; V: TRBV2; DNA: TGTGCCAGCAGTGTGGACAGGGTTGGGAATTCACCCCTCCACTTT; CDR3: CASSVDRVGNSPLHF
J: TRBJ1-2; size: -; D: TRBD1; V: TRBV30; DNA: TGTGCCTCCAGGACAGGCGAAAACTATGGCTACACCTTC; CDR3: CASRTGENYGYTF
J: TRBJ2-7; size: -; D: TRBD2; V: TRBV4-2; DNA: TGTGCCAGCAGCCAAGCCCTAGCGGGAGCAGGGGAGCAGTACTTC; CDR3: CASSQALAGAGEQYF
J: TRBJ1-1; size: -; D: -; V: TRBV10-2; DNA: TGCGCCAGCAGTGAACGGGGGATGAACACTGAAGCTTTCTTT; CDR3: CASSERGMNTEAFF
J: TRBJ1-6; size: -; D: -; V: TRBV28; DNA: TGTGCCAGCAGTCAACAGGTTTCCCCAGGGGTATCACCCCTCCACTTT; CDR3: CASSQQVSPGVSPLHF
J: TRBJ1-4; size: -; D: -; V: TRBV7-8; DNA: TGTGCCAGCAGCTTAGTTAGGGGAACTAATGAAAAACTGTTTTTT; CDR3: CASSLVRGTNEKLFF
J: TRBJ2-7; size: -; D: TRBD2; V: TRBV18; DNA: TGTGCCAGCTCCCCCCGAGACGGGGGGTACGAGCAGTACTTC; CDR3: CASSPRDGGYEQYF
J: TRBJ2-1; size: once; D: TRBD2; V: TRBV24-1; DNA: TGTGCCACCAGTGATTTCCCTAGCGGGCTCCAAAGGTACAATGAGCAGTTCTTC; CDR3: CATSDFPSGLQRYNEQFF
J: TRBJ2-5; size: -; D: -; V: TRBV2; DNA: TGTGCCAGCAGTGGGGGGTCCGAAGAGACCCAGTACTTC; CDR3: CASSGGSEETQYF
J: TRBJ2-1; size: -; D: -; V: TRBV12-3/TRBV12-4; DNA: TGTGCCAGCGGGCGGGGGCTATACAATGAGCAGTTCTTC; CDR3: CASGRGLYNEQFF
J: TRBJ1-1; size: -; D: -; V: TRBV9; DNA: TGTGCCAGCAGCGTAGCAGGGCCGTCCACTGAAGCTTTCTTT; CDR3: CASSVAGPSTEAFF
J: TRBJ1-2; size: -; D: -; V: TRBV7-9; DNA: TGTGCCAGCAGCCTCGTGGGGGACTATGGCTACACCTTC; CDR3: CASSLVGDYGYTF
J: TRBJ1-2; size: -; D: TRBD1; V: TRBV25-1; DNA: TGTGCCAGCAGTGACGAGTCACAGGGGGGCTATGGCTACACCTTC; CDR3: CASSDESQGGYGYTF
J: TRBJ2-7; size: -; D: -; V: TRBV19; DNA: TGTGCCAGTAGTCCCCCAGGGGCCGCCTACGAGCAGTACTTC; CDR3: CASSPPGAAYEQYF
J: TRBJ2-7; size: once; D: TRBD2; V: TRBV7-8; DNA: TGTGCCAGCAGCTTAGCGGGCAGCGGGATTACCTCCTACGAGCAGTACTTC; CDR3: CASSLAGSGITSYEQYF
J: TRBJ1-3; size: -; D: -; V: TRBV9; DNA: TGTGCCAGCAGCGTACTGGGAGCAGGAAACACCATATATTTT; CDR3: CASSVLGAGNTIYF
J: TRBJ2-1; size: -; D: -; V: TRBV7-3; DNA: TGTGCCAGCAGCTTAAACACGGGGTTGTACAATGAGCAGTTCTTC; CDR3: CASSLNTGLYNEQFF
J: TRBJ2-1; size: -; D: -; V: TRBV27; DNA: TGTGCCAGCAGTTTATTTGGGCGTGAGCAGTTCTTC; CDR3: CASSLFGREQFF
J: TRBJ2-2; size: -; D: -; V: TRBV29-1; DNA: TGCAGCGTCGAGGGGGTAACCGGGGAGCTGTTTTTT; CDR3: CSVEGVTGELFF
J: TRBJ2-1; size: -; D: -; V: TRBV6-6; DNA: TGTGCCAGCAGTTATTCTAGGTTCGATGAGCAGTTCTTC; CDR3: CASSYSRFDEQFF
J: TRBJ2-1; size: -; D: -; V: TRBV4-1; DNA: TGCGCCAGCAGCCAAGAAGGACCGATAGGCCAATACAATGAGCAGTTCTTC; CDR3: CASSQEGPIGQYNEQFF
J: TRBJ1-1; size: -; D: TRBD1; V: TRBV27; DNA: TGTGCCAGCAGCCAGACAGGGGGATTGGGCACTGAAGCTTTCTTT; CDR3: CASSQTGGLGTEAFF
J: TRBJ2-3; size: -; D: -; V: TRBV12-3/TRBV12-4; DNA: TGTGCCAGCAGTTTCTCAGGGGCCGATACGCAGTATTTT; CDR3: CASSFSGADTQYF
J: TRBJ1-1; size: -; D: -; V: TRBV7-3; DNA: TGTGCCAGCAGCTTAGGCCCCGGACTCGCGAACACTGAAGCTTTCTTT; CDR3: CASSLGPGLANTEAFF
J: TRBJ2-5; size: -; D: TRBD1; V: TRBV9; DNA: TGTGCCAGCGGACAGGGAGGGACCCAGTACTTC; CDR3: CASGQGGTQYF
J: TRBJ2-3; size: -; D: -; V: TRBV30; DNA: TGTGCCTGGAGTTTAACAGGGCCAGGGGCTAGCACAGATACGCAGTATTTT; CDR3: CAWSLTGPGASTDTQYF
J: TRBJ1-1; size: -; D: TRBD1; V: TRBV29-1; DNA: TGCAGCGCGACAGGGGGAATGAACACTGAAGCTTTCTTT; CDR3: CSATGGMNTEAFF
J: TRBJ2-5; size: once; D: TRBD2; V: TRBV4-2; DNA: TGTGCCAGCAGCGTACGGACTAGCGGGATAGGGGAGACCCAGTACTTC; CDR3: CASSVRTSGIGETQYF
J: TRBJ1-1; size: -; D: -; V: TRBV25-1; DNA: TGTGCCAGCAGTGCCGAAATCAGTGAAGCTTTCTTT; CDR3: CASSAEISEAFF
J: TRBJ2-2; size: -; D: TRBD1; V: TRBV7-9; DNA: TGTGCCAGCAACCCCGGGACAGGGGACACCGGGGAGCTGTTTTTT; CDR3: CASNPGTGDTGELFF
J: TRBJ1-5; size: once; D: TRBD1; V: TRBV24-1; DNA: TGTGCCACCAGCCCCCGACAGGGGGCGAGCAATCAGCCCCAGCATTTT; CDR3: CATSPRQGASNQPQHF
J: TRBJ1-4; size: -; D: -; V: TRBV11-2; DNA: TGTGCCAGCAGCACAGAGGGGGGGGCGAGTGAAAAACTGTTTTTT; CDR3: CASSTEGGASEKLFF
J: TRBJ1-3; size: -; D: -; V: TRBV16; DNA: TGTGCCAGCCGCGTAGCGGGGGCGTCAAGCTCTGGAAACACCATATATTTT; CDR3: CASRVAGASSSGNTIYF